Listed here are 13 T cell receptor beta chains from one sample, sequenced in a study of blood T cell repertoires in COVID-19. Only in-frame clones appear in the TCRdb table, and some are missing; sequencing was by immunoSEQ multiplex PCR. The table lists roughly 150,000 clones, 78% of them singletons. The sequenced sample consisted of peripheral blood. Receptor source: a woman of 80 years or more with acute or convalescent COVID-19.

This clone was counted only a few times. This chain joins TRBV6-5 and TRBJ1-2; 7 bases agree with TRBD1. Germline V CDR1 and CDR2: MNHEY, SVGAGI. CDR3 size: 14 residues. The V segment lost 7 bases and the J segment 1 base; nucleotides outside the gene matches: 6. In nucleotides, the CDR3 is TGTGCCAGCACGAAGGGGGCGTTTAACTATGGCTACACCTTC. Encoded protein: CASTKGAFNYGYTF.

J is TRBJ2-7 and V is TRBV6-2 or TRBV6-3, with D possibly being TRBD1 (5 bases). The V and J ends lost 0 bases and 3 bases respectively, with 9 bases between them. This CDR3 contains 14 residues. Germline V gives CDR1 MNHEY, CDR2 SVGEGT. The CDR3 is CASSYSGANYEQYF. The CDR3 DNA reads TGTGCCAGCAGTTACTCTGGGGCGAACTACGAGCAGTACTTC.

The CDR3: CASSYEGDEQFF. The DNA of the CDR3 is TGTGCCAGCAGTTACGAAGGGGATGAGCAGTTCTTC. The J gene is TRBJ2-1, the V gene TRBV6-6, with a weak D call TRBD1 (5 bases). The CDR3 is made up of 12 amino acids. Germline V gives CDR1 MNHNY, CDR2 SVGAGI (reference sequence). Deletions cut 2 bases from V and 8 bases from J, with 7 bases between.

This clone was observed a handful of times. The rearrangement links TRBV6-1 to TRBJ1-2, with D uncertain. The CDR3 covers 13 residues. V was cut by 3 bases and J by 4 bases, with 9 bases left in between. Germline V gene sequence: CDR1 MNHNS, CDR2 SASEGT. Written as DNA, the CDR3 is TGTGCCAGCAGTGAGCTCGGACTCTATGGCTACACCTTC. It is translated as CASSELGLYGYTF.

The genes are TRBV7-2 and TRBJ1-2; 12 bases are shared with TRBD1. After removal of 1 base from V and 8 bases from J, the junction contained 5 bases not matched to a gene. Per the germline V gene, CDR1 is SGHTA and CDR2 is FQGNSA. The CDR3 loop spans 15 amino acids. CDR3 sequence: CASSLVGQGALGYTF. The CDR3 DNA reads as TGTGCCAGCAGCTTAGTGGGACAGGGGGCCCTGGGCTACACCTTC.

This clone was counted between two and nine times. This chain links TRBV7-9 with TRBJ2-2; possibly TRBD2 for D (6 bases). V was clipped by 3 bases and J by 1 base, with 12 bases between them. This CDR3 has 16 amino acids. The V gene's germline CDR1 is SEHNR and CDR2 FQNEAQ (reference sequence). The CDR3 DNA sequence: TGTGCCAGCAGCTTGCCCGGGAGCGGGAACACCGGGGAGCTGTTTTTT. Protein sequence: CASSLPGSGNTGELFF.

The chain recombines TRBV19 with TRBJ2-7; TRBD1 aligns across 8 bases. This CDR3 contains 15 residues. The germline V gene encodes CDR1 LNHDA and CDR2 SQIVND (reference sequence). V dropped 4 bases and J dropped 0; count of bases not matched to a gene: 5. The CDR3 bases are TGTGCCAGTAGTACTCGACAGGGGCCCTCCTACGAGCAGTACTTC. Translated, it gives CASSTRQGPSYEQYF.

V gene TRBV20-1 combines with J gene TRBJ1-1; 8 nucleotides align to TRBD1. Germline values: CDR1 DFQATT, CDR2 SNEGSKA (reference sequence). J gave up 11 bases and V 4 bases, and 6 bases lay outside the gene matches. This CDR3 has 11 amino acids. The CDR3 bases are TGCAGTGCTACTGGACAGGGCCTGGCTTTCTTT. This encodes CSATGQGLAFF.

This clone was seen a few times. V and J are TRBV7-9 and TRBJ2-7; D unresolved. Germline loops: CDR1 SEHNR, CDR2 FQNEAQ (reference sequence). The CDR3 sequence is 14 residues long. Trimming pared 3 bases from V and 2 bases from J, leaving 11 bases between. This chain's CDR3 is CASSFGRFAYEQYF. In DNA, the CDR3 is TGTGCCAGCAGCTTCGGCAGGTTCGCCTACGAGCAGTACTTC.

This clone was recorded a few times. Other DNA sequences within the sample encode an identical CDR3. CDR3: CASSPAQDSPLHF. The CDR3 bases are TGTGCCAGCTCACCAGCGCAGGATTCACCCCTCCACTTT. J is TRBJ1-6 and V is TRBV18; D is undetermined. The CDR3 is 13 residues long. The germline V gene encodes CDR1 KGHSH and CDR2 LQKENI. V lost 2 bases to trimming and J lost 8 bases, with 7 bases between them.

The chain has TRBV5-1 and TRBJ2-7, with D maybe TRBD2 (5 bases). V was cut by 4 bases and J by 0 bases, with 14 bases left in between. This CDR3 has 15 amino acids. CDR1 SGHRS and CDR2 YFSETQ come from the germline V gene. The chain's CDR3 is CASSPPGSSSYEQYF. CDR3 sequence (DNA): TGCGCCAGCAGCCCCCCGGGATCTAGCTCCTACGAGCAGTACTTC.

The chain uses TRBV19 and TRBJ1-6; 8 positions agree with TRBD1. Germline V CDR1 and CDR2: LNHDA, SQIVND (reference sequence). V lost 6 bases and J lost 6; bases outside the gene matches: 7. This CDR3 contains 15 residues. DNA for the CDR3: TGTGCCAGTAGACCCGGGACAGGAGGTAATTCACCCCTCCACTTT. The encoded protein is CASRPGTGGNSPLHF.

The chain carries TRBV27 and TRBJ2-7; D gene unclear. CDR3 size: 11 residues. CDR1 is MNHEY and CDR2 is SMNVEV in the germline V gene (reference sequence). V lost 4 bases and J 3 bases, leaving 4 bases between the germline ends. Here the CDR3 reads CASSSYYEQYF. The CDR3 DNA reads as TGTGCCAGCAGTTCTTACTACGAGCAGTACTTC.